This T cell receptor (beta chain) was captured in a study of OX40 agonist ivuxolimab in advanced cancers. The protocol was immunoSEQ multiplex PCR, while the TCRdb copy is restricted to in-frame clones and leaves out a portion. The sample yields some 98,000 clones, about 92% seen once. From germline, CDR1 is GTSNPN and CDR2 SVGIG (reference sequence). V dropped 5 bases and J dropped 0 bases, with 7 bases sitting between them. CDR3 length: 12 amino acids. This TCR was sampled from an adult with an advanced solid tumor such as melanoma, head and neck, liver or kidney cancer. Sample: CD4+ or CD8+ T cells sorted from blood, taken in a trial of the OX40 agonist ivuxolimab. V usage is TRBV30 and J usage is TRBJ2-5, with D hard to call. The CDR3: CAWAEYQETQYF. The CDR3, as DNA: TGTGCCTGGGCAGAGTACCAAGAGACCCAGTACTTC.